This T cell receptor beta chain was documented in a study of cytomegalovirus exposure and HLA in healthy donors. Looking at the study overall: Findings of an earlier analysis included roughly 110 million unique TCR beta sequences from some 180 million T cells.

The CDR3 sequence is 13 residues long. Germline V CDR1 and CDR2: KGHSH, LQKENI. Trimming left V 6 bases short and J 6 bases short, with 15 bases between. Amplification used 60 Vbeta primers and 13 Jbeta primers. The repertoire was sequenced with immunoSEQ multiplex PCR; TCRdb's copy has only in-frame clones and lacks some. The sample lists 95,000 to 150,000 clones, more than 70% occurring once. Findings and caveats of the study: A later analysis revealed that TCR association rates differed between HLA loci, peaking at DRB1 and bottoming out at HLA-C. Segments of the TCR beta V type were, in most cases, productive about 87% or about 30% of the time in an earlier analysis. A cluster of highly shared sequence variants was likely a sequencing artifact.

A note on this clone: The antigen is unknown.

The sequencing sample was made of PBMCs. The TCR sequence derives from a man aged 50-60 years in good health and CMV-seronegative. The V call is TRBV18, the J call TRBJ2-7; D gene ambiguous. This chain's CDR3 is CASSLTERGEQYF. The CDR3 DNA is TGTGCCAGCTCCTTAACCGAACGAGGCGAGCAGTACTTC. Based on the CDR3 plus reference TRBV18 and TRBJ2-7, the full variable domain is NAGVMQNPRHLVRRRGQEARLRCSPMKGHSHVYWYRQLPEEGLKFMVYLQKENIIDESGMPKERFSAEFPKEGPSILRIQQVVRGDSAAYFCASSLTERGEQYFGPGTRLTVT.